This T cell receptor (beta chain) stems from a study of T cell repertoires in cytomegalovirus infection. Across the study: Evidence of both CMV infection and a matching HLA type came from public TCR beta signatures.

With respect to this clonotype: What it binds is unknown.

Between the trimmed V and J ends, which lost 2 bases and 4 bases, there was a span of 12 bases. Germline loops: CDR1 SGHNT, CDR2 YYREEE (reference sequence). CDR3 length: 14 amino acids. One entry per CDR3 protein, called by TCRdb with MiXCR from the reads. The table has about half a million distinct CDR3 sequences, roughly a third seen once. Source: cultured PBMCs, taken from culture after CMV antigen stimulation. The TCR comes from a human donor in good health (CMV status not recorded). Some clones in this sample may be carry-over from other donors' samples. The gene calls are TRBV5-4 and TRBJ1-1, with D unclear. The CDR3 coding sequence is TGTGCCAGCAGCTTTTTGTCAGTGGGCACTGAAGCTTTCTTT. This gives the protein CASSFLSVGTEAFF. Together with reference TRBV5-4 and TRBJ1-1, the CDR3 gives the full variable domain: ETGVTQSPTHLIKTRGQQVTLRCSSQSGHNTVSWYQQALGQGPQFIFQYYREEENGRGNFPPRFSGLQFPNYSSELNVNALELDDSALYLCASSFLSVGTEAFFGQGTRLTVV.